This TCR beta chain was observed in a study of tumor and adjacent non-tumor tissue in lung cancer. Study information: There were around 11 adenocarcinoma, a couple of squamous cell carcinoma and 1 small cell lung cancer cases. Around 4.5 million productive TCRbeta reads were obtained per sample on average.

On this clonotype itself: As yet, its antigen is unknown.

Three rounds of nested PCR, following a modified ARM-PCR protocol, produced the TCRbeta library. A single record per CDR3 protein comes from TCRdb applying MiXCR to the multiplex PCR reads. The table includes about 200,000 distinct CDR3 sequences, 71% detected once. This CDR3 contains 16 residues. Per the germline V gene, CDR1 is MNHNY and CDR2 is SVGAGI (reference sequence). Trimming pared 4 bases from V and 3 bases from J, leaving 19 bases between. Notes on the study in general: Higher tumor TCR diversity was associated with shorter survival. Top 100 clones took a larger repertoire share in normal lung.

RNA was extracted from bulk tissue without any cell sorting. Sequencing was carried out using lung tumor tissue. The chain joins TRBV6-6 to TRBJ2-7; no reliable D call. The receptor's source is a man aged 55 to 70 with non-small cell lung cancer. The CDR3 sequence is CASSFSSQTQNYEQYF. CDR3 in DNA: TGTGCCAGCAGTTTCTCATCCCAGACACAGAACTACGAGCAGTACTTC.